One and the same sample provided the 18 T cell receptor beta chains below, sequenced in a study of response to subunit inactivated influenza vaccine. TCRdb recomputed calls from the RT-PCR reads with MiXCR, one row per CDR3 protein. Of over 800,000 distinct CDR3 sequences listed, 21% are singletons. The sample was PBMCs from blood, taken 5 days after vaccination. All receptors derive from a man between 50 and 59 years old who received an inactivated influenza vaccine.

This clonotype has a handful of counts. The rearrangement joins TRBV6-1 to TRBJ1-2; TRBD1 agrees at 8 bases. This CDR3 spans 14 amino acids. Germline CDR1 MNHNS, CDR2 SASEGT. The V gene end was trimmed by 6 bases and the J gene end by 4 bases; junction bases not matched to a gene: 7. The DNA of the CDR3 is TGTGCCAGCAGACCTCAGGGGGCCGGCTATGGCTACACCTTC. Its protein is CASRPQGAGYGYTF.

This clonotype was picked up many times. V and J are TRBV7-2 and TRBJ2-7, with 8 bases identical to TRBD2. Germline assignment: CDR1 SGHTA and CDR2 FQGNSA. The junction had 7 bases not matched to a gene; V was cut back by 5 bases and J by 1 base. The CDR3 is 15 amino acids. The CDR3 nucleotides are TGTGCCAGCAGCCGCCGGGTAGCGGGGTCCTACGAGCAGTACTTC. It translates to CASSRRVAGSYEQYF.

This clonotype was counted a few times. This chain uses TRBV7-9 with TRBJ2-7; 9 bases line up with TRBD1. In germline, CDR1 is SEHNR, CDR2 FQNEAQ (reference sequence). V gave up 3 bases and J gave up 6 bases; unmatched junction bases: 3. CDR3 length: 13 residues. The CDR3: CASSLGQGVEQYF. Here the CDR3 DNA reads TGTGCCAGCAGCTTGGGACAGGGAGTCGAGCAGTACTTC.

This clonotype was counted only a few times. This chain links TRBV29-1 with TRBJ2-1; TRBD1 aligns across 7 bases. This CDR3 has 16 residues. From germline, CDR1 is SQVTM and CDR2 ANQGSEA. J gave up 8 bases and V 3 bases, and 16 bases lay outside the gene matches. The CDR3 DNA reads TGCAGCGTTGAGTCTTCAGCAGGGGGTCTTTTGGATGAGCAGTTCTTC. This translates into CSVESSAGGLLDEQFF.

The chain uses TRBV4-2 and TRBJ1-1, with D perhaps matching TRBD1 (5 bases). V lost 10 bases, J lost 10 bases, and 16 bases lay in between. This CDR3 spans 11 amino acids. Germline V gives CDR1 LGHNA, CDR2 YNFKEQ. CDR3 protein: CATLTGRGAFF. The CDR3, as DNA: TGTGCCACCCTAACTGGGAGGGGAGCTTTCTTT.

V is TRBV5-1 and J is TRBJ2-3; 8 positions agree with TRBD2. V trimming: 0 bases; J trimming: 3 bases; junction bases outside the gene matches: 3. CDR1 SGHRS and CDR2 YFSETQ come from the germline V gene. The length of the CDR3 is 15 residues. CDR3 residues: CASSLGAGATDTQYF. As DNA, the CDR3 is TGCGCCAGCAGCTTGGGAGCGGGAGCGACAGATACGCAGTATTTT.

The chain combines TRBV7-3 with TRBJ2-3, with no clear D. V dropped 5 bases and J dropped 3 bases, with 24 bases sitting between them. CDR1 is SGHTA and CDR2 is FQGTGA in the germline V gene. The length of the CDR3 is 18 residues. The CDR3 coding sequence is TGTGCCAGCAGCCTAAACCCCTTCCCGTTGCTGGGGACAGATACGCAGTATTTT. It translates to CASSLNPFPLLGTDTQYF.

This clonotype appeared a few times. This rearrangement joins TRBV27 to TRBJ1-2; tentative D call: TRBD1 (5 bases). Trimming left V 6 bases short and J 2 bases short, with 10 bases between. Germline-derived CDR1 and CDR2 are MNHEY and SMNVEV (reference sequence). The CDR3 spans 13 residues. The DNA of the CDR3 is TGTGCCAGCAGGGGACCGTCGAACTATGGCTACACCTTC. This sequence encodes CASRGPSNYGYTF.

The chain couples TRBV14 to TRBJ2-5; TRBD1 might be the D (6 bases). There are 13 residues in the CDR3. Per the germline V gene, CDR1 is SGHDN and CDR2 is FVKESK. Trimming took off 4 bases at V and 6 bases at J, with 12 bases between the two ends. The CDR3 here is CASSPLGGKTQYF. DNA of the CDR3: TGTGCCAGCAGCCCCCTAGGGGGAAAGACCCAGTACTTC.

This clonotype was seen a handful of times. This chain joins TRBV20-1 and TRBJ2-7, with TRBD1 as a possible D gene (5 bases). The V end lost 5 bases, the J end lost 3 bases, and 17 bases lay between the germline ends. The CDR3 has 14 amino acids. CDR1 and CDR2 (germline): DFQATT, SNEGSKA (reference sequence). In DNA, the CDR3 is TGCAGTGCTCGCCCCCCCCAGGGCGGCTACGAGCAGTACTTC. This codes for CSARPPQGGYEQYF.

This clonotype occurred a few times. V and J are TRBV11-2 and TRBJ1-1, with D tentatively TRBD1 (6 bases). Deletions cut 5 bases from V and 4 bases from J, with 17 bases between. Germline CDR1 reads SGHAT; CDR2 reads FQNNGV. The length of the CDR3 is 15 residues. The chain's CDR3 is CASSGQQGRGTEAFF. The CDR3 DNA sequence: TGTGCCAGCAGCGGCCAACAGGGTAGAGGCACTGAAGCTTTCTTT.

The CDR3 DNA sequence: TGTGCCAGCAGGCCTTCTGGCAATGAGCAGTTCTTC. It codes for CASRPSGNEQFF. The V gene is TRBV6-5, the J gene TRBJ2-1; D remains unclear. CDR3 length equals 12 residues. Trimming removed 6 bases at V and 6 bases at J, with 9 bases between. The germline V gene has CDR1 MNHEY and CDR2 SVGAGI.

This clonotype was seen more than once but under ten times. This rearrangement joins TRBV12-3 or TRBV12-4 to TRBJ2-1; TRBD2 matches at 12 bases. V dropped 6 bases and J dropped 7; count of bases not matched to a gene: 13. This CDR3 contains 17 residues. The DNA of the CDR3 is TGTGCCAGCAGAGCTAGCGGGGGGGCTTTTAGTAGGAATGAGCAGTTCTTC. As protein: CASRASGGAFSRNEQFF.

The sample holds a few counts of this clonotype. The J gene is TRBJ2-1, the V gene TRBV5-1; no definite D call. This CDR3 has 14 residues. CDR1 is SGHRS, CDR2 YFSETQ, per germline. The V and J ends lost 4 bases and 7 bases respectively, with 15 bases between them. The CDR3 sequence is CASSLWTRGNEQFF. The CDR3 coding sequence is TGCGCCAGCAGCCTGTGGACGAGAGGTAATGAGCAGTTCTTC.

This clonotype occurred many times. The chain carries TRBV4-2 and TRBJ2-3; 7 nucleotides agree with TRBD2. V lost 2 bases to trimming and J lost 5 bases; unmatched junction nucleotides: 7. Germline-derived CDR1 and CDR2 are LGHNA and YNFKEQ. The CDR3 runs to 15 residues. CDR3 residues: CASSQSVGREDTQYF. CDR3 in DNA: TGTGCCAGCAGCCAATCGGTAGGGAGGGAAGATACGCAGTATTTT.

The V call is TRBV5-6, the J call TRBJ2-3, with TRBD1 matching over 8 bases. The germline V gene encodes CDR1 SGHDT and CDR2 YYEEEE. Trimming removed 2 bases from V and 3 bases from J; junction bases left unmatched: 8. CDR3 length equals 16 residues. CDR3 in DNA: TGTGCCAGCAGCTTTCAGGGGGCCAGTTGGACAGATACGCAGTATTTT. This gives the protein CASSFQGASWTDTQYF.

The genes are TRBV15 and TRBJ2-3; no clear D. Trimming stripped 2 bases from V and 4 bases from J, with 7 bases between. Germline assignment: CDR1 LNHNV and CDR2 YYDKDF (reference sequence). This CDR3 is 13 amino acids long. The DNA of the CDR3 is TGTGCCACCAGCAGAATGGGCGCAGATACGCAGTATTTT. Translating gives CATSRMGADTQYF.

The CDR3 protein is CASSPAGGVSYEQYF. DNA for the CDR3: TGTGCCAGCAGCCCAGCTGGGGGGGTCTCCTACGAGCAGTACTTC. The gene calls are TRBV7-2 and TRBJ2-7; 7 nucleotides line up with TRBD2. Germline V CDR1 and CDR2: SGHTA, FQGNSA. The CDR3 extends over 15 amino acids. The V gene end was trimmed by 5 bases and the J gene end by 0 bases; junction bases not matched to a gene: 7. Looking up the rest from reference TRBV7-2 and TRBJ2-7 gives the full variable domain: GAGVSQSPSNKVTEKGKDVELRCDPISGHTALYWYRQSLGQGLEFLIYFQGNSAPDKSGLPSDRFSAERTGGSVSTLTIQRTQQEDSAVYLCASSPAGGVSYEQYFGPGTRLTVT.